A selection of T cell receptor beta chains follows, all from one sample in a study of response to subunit inactivated influenza vaccine. TCRdb passed the RT-PCR reads through MiXCR, listing each CDR3 protein once. Among about 780,000 distinct CDR3 sequences, 18% were seen once, and the ten largest hold approximately 10%. Sequenced here: PBMCs from blood, sampled around 5 days after vaccination. Source of these receptors: a man aged 50 or older who received an inactivated influenza vaccine. CDR3s include the opening cysteine and the closing phenylalanine or tryptophan. Fields, in order: J gene, clone size, D gene, V gene, CDR3 protein, CDR3 DNA. D genes are given only for firm matches. For some rows the clone size is stated as once, few or many, or as a class when expanded; others skip it.

TRBJ2-4,few,.,TRBV20-1,CSAGRLGSQAKNIQYF,TGCAGTGCTGGGAGGTTGGGCAGCCAAGCCAAAAACATTCAGTACTTC
TRBJ1-5,few,.,TRBV6-1,CASSRGGEGQPQHF,TGTGCCAGCAGTCGGGGCGGGGAAGGTCAGCCCCAGCATTTT
TRBJ2-2,few,.,TRBV10-3,CAISGQTNTGELFF,TGTGCCATCAGTGGACAGACTAACACCGGGGAGCTGTTTTTT
TRBJ2-3,.,TRBD1,TRBV7-2,CASSKRRARGISDTQYF,TGTGCCAGCAGCAAGAGACGTGCCAGGGGGATCTCAGATACGCAGTATTTT
TRBJ2-2,few,.,TRBV12-3/TRBV12-4,CASSPYARELFF,TGTGCCAGCAGCCCTTATGCCAGGGAGCTGTTTTTT
TRBJ2-1,.,.,TRBV5-1,CASSPGPSGPEQFF,TGCGCCAGCAGCCCGGGTCCCTCGGGGCCTGAGCAGTTCTTC
TRBJ2-2,few,TRBD1,TRBV7-2,CASSLFGQGNTGELFF,TGTGCCAGCAGCTTATTCGGACAGGGGAACACCGGGGAGCTGTTTTTT
TRBJ1-1,.,TRBD1,TRBV3-1,CASSHFSGGEAFF,TGTGCCAGCAGCCATTTCTCAGGGGGCGAAGCTTTCTTT
TRBJ2-1,.,.,TRBV3-1,CASRQAGLEQFF,TGTGCCAGCAGACAAGCCGGACTAGAGCAGTTCTTC
TRBJ2-7,.,.,TRBV5-1,CASSRGPSYEQYF,TGCGCCAGCAGCCGAGGACCTTCCTACGAGCAGTACTTC
TRBJ2-2,few,.,TRBV7-2,CASSLVTTTNTGELFF,TGTGCCAGCAGCTTAGTGACAACGACGAACACCGGGGAGCTGTTTTTT
TRBJ1-4,many,TRBD1,TRBV9,CASSAGGQGPNEKLFF,TGTGCCAGCAGCGCGGGAGGACAGGGGCCTAATGAAAAACTGTTTTTT
TRBJ2-5,many,TRBD2,TRBV7-7,CASSLGGRSETQYF,TGTGCCAGCAGCTTGGGCGGGAGGAGCGAGACCCAGTACTTC
TRBJ1-6,.,.,TRBV12-5,CASGRPYNSPLHF,TGTGCTAGTGGTAGACCTTATAATTCACCCCTCCACTTT
TRBJ2-7,many,.,TRBV5-1,CASSSPRGMSSYEQYF,TGCGCCAGCAGCTCCCCAAGGGGAATGAGCTCCTACGAGCAGTACTTC
TRBJ2-1,few,.,TRBV11-3,CASSGRWGGNDEQFF,TGTGCCAGCAGCGGGAGGTGGGGGGGCAACGATGAGCAGTTCTTC
TRBJ2-5,few,.,TRBV15,CATSRDHRDETQYF,TGTGCCACCAGCAGAGATCACAGGGACGAGACCCAGTACTTC
TRBJ2-6,many,TRBD1,TRBV29-1,CSVEQGAGANVLTF,TGCAGCGTTGAACAGGGGGCTGGGGCCAACGTCCTGACTTTC
TRBJ1-3,.,.,TRBV10-3,CASKLDIGLGGNTIYF,TGTGCCTCCAAGCTGGACATTGGTCTCGGTGGAAACACCATATATTTT
TRBJ2-7,.,.,TRBV6-1,CASSPPAKSYEQYF,TGTGCCAGCAGTCCGCCCGCGAAATCCTACGAGCAGTACTTC
TRBJ2-3,.,TRBD2,TRBV10-2,CASSEPLAGGPDSLTQYF,TGCGCCAGCAGTGAGCCGTTAGCGGGGGGGCCTGATTCTCTTACGCAGTATTTT
TRBJ2-7,.,.,TRBV7-9,CASSLVQGNGNEQYF,TGTGCCAGCAGCTTAGTGCAGGGGAATGGCAACGAGCAGTACTTC
TRBJ2-1,few,TRBD2,TRBV20-1,CSARAGTSGFYNEQFF,TGCAGTGCTAGAGCTGGGACTAGCGGTTTCTACAATGAGCAGTTCTTC
TRBJ2-7,.,.,TRBV12-3/TRBV12-4,CASSFSYDEQYF,TGTGCCAGCAGTTTTTCCTATGACGAGCAGTACTTC
TRBJ1-2,few,.,TRBV20-1,CSASWGSDGYTF,TGCAGTGCTAGTTGGGGGTCCGATGGCTACACCTTC
TRBJ2-3,.,TRBD1,TRBV10-2,CASSESMGTVTDTQYF,TGCGCCAGCAGTGAGTCGATGGGGACAGTCACAGATACGCAGTATTTT
TRBJ2-2,few,.,TRBV4-3,CASSQDWASSSGELFF,TGCGCCAGCAGCCAAGATTGGGCTAGTTCGTCCGGGGAGCTGTTTTTT
TRBJ2-7,many,.,TRBV6-5,CASSSVGEQYF,TGTGCCAGCAGTTCTGTGGGCGAGCAGTACTTC
TRBJ2-7,.,.,TRBV7-9,CASSLLGVLGEQYF,TGTGCCAGCAGCTTATTGGGGGTATTGGGCGAGCAGTACTTC
TRBJ2-7,.,TRBD2,TRBV20-1,CSAPGGSSYEQYF,TGCAGTGCCCCGGGGGGGAGCTCCTACGAGCAGTACTTC
TRBJ2-7,few,.,TRBV29-1,CSVEGQNSYEQYF,TGCAGCGTTGAAGGGCAGAACTCCTACGAGCAGTACTTC
TRBJ1-1,.,TRBD1,TRBV6-1,CSSSELGQGDEAFF,TGTTCCAGCAGTGAACTAGGGCAGGGGGATGAAGCTTTCTTT
TRBJ2-7,.,.,TRBV28,CASSSLTQGAYEQYF,TGTGCCAGCAGTTCCCTCACCCAGGGCGCCTACGAGCAGTACTTC
TRBJ1-1,.,.,TRBV6-5,CASSYPGRGGNTEAFF,TGTGCCAGCAGTTACCCCGGCAGGGGAGGCAACACTGAAGCTTTCTTT
TRBJ2-7,few,.,TRBV7-9,CASSPLLVSYEQYF,TGTGCCAGCAGCCCCCTACTAGTCTCCTACGAGCAGTACTTC
TRBJ1-1,.,.,TRBV14,CASSQDRRGTEAFF,TGTGCCAGCAGCCAAGATAGGAGGGGGACTGAAGCTTTCTTT
TRBJ2-3,many,.,TRBV12-3/TRBV12-4,CASSSPGGSTDTQYF,TGTGCCAGCAGTTCCCCCGGGGGAAGCACAGATACGCAGTATTTT
TRBJ2-3,.,.,TRBV5-1,CASSLISPSTDTQYF,TGCGCCAGCAGCTTGATTAGCCCTAGCACAGATACGCAGTATTTT
TRBJ2-1,few,TRBD1,TRBV5-1,CASSLGQGGFEQFF,TGCGCCAGCAGCCTCGGACAGGGTGGTTTTGAGCAGTTCTTC
TRBJ2-3,.,.,TRBV20-1,CSAVADDGTDTQYF,TGCAGTGCTGTTGCCGACGATGGCACAGATACGCAGTATTTT
TRBJ2-1,few,TRBD2,TRBV9,CASSRDYGSEQFF,TGTGCCAGCAGCCGGGACTACGGCAGTGAGCAGTTCTTC
TRBJ2-2,.,.,TRBV9,CASSPRSATGELFF,TGTGCCAGCAGCCCTAGGAGTGCCACCGGGGAGCTGTTTTTT